These T cell receptor beta chains were read from a single sample in a study of vaccination and CD4 T cells after COVID-19. These receptors' targets are unknown. One entry per CDR3 protein results from TCRdb running MiXCR on the PCR reads. Among approximately 14,000 distinct CDR3 sequences listed, 51% were seen once. The sample consisted of CD4+ T cells from blood, cultured in vitro. These receptors were collected from a human donor who had recovered from COVID-19. Both conserved end residues are part of each CDR3. Rows may omit the clone size; those that give it use once, few, many or a size class.

v_call: TRBV4-1
clone_size: NA
cdr3_aa: CASSQYPKEYGYTF

v_call: TRBV27
clone_size: NA
cdr3_aa: CASSPHGQLYEQYF

v_call: TRBV28
clone_size: few
cdr3_aa: CASSNEKFIGTQYF

v_call: TRBV20-1
clone_size: NA
cdr3_aa: CSARGVQGTEELFF

v_call: TRBV7-3
clone_size: NA
cdr3_aa: CASSLTPRTSGPTDTQYF

v_call: TRBV20-1
clone_size: NA
cdr3_aa: CSAPIRDSGNTIYF

v_call: TRBV29-1
clone_size: NA
cdr3_aa: CSAGGRKDTQYF

v_call: TRBV12-3/TRBV12-4
clone_size: NA
cdr3_aa: CASTRGQSTDTQYF

v_call: TRBV28
clone_size: once
cdr3_aa: CASSLSGVLWNGYTF

v_call: TRBV12-3/TRBV12-4
clone_size: NA
cdr3_aa: CASRIAGSTDTQYF

v_call: TRBV2
clone_size: NA
cdr3_aa: CASSDLRGAEAFF

v_call: TRBV20-1
clone_size: NA
cdr3_aa: CSAARLVYYNEQFF

v_call: TRBV10-3
clone_size: NA
cdr3_aa: CAISGQNYGYTF

v_call: TRBV18
clone_size: NA
cdr3_aa: CASSRQGSETQYF

v_call: TRBV7-9
clone_size: NA
cdr3_aa: CAIRLAGGFNEQFF

v_call: TRBV10-3
clone_size: NA
cdr3_aa: CAISESGDMNTEDFF

v_call: TRBV19
clone_size: NA
cdr3_aa: CASTYRAGANVLTF

v_call: TRBV20-1
clone_size: few
cdr3_aa: CSAKPPGQFYNSPLHF

v_call: TRBV7-2
clone_size: medium-sized
cdr3_aa: CASSEARLAGRETQYF

v_call: TRBV6-1
clone_size: few
cdr3_aa: CASRQGANSYEQYF

v_call: TRBV19
clone_size: once
cdr3_aa: CASSIPSTDTQYF

v_call: TRBV19
clone_size: NA
cdr3_aa: CASSTHEKLGYQPQHF

v_call: TRBV10-3
clone_size: once
cdr3_aa: CAISEIETPGANVLTF

v_call: TRBV7-9
clone_size: NA
cdr3_aa: CASSLGDFPDYEQYF

v_call: TRBV21-1
clone_size: NA
cdr3_aa: CASSPWDSGGETEAFF

v_call: TRBV15
clone_size: few
cdr3_aa: CATSGLQGGRQPQHF

v_call: TRBV20-1
clone_size: NA
cdr3_aa: CSARYRATEAFF

v_call: TRBV7-8
clone_size: NA
cdr3_aa: CASSPRRQGSQPQHF

v_call: TRBV18
clone_size: NA
cdr3_aa: CASSPGQELGYTF

v_call: TRBV7-2
clone_size: medium-sized
cdr3_aa: CASSSGLATRETQYF

v_call: TRBV20-1
clone_size: NA
cdr3_aa: CSARRGGSPLSPLHF

v_call: TRBV7-3
clone_size: once
cdr3_aa: CASSLLPTGILNEQFF

v_call: TRBV27
clone_size: few
cdr3_aa: CASSLRRIQGADYGYTF

v_call: TRBV6-4
clone_size: NA
cdr3_aa: CASSASSGTSTDTQYF

v_call: TRBV6-1
clone_size: few
cdr3_aa: CASRHRTDSSYEQYF

v_call: TRBV20-1
clone_size: few
cdr3_aa: CSAREMRGHAYSNQPQHF

v_call: TRBV25-1
clone_size: NA
cdr3_aa: CASTSQGANYGYTF

v_call: TRBV20-1
clone_size: NA
cdr3_aa: CSAPRTGMDTGELFF

v_call: TRBV6-1
clone_size: NA
cdr3_aa: CASRTGDLPQHF

v_call: TRBV11-3
clone_size: few
cdr3_aa: CASSLGPETQYF

v_call: TRBV5-1
clone_size: once
cdr3_aa: CASSTGRDDEQYF

v_call: TRBV20-1
clone_size: NA
cdr3_aa: CSALPNSGRASDTQYF

v_call: TRBV19
clone_size: NA
cdr3_aa: CASSIRGGEPQHF

v_call: TRBV6-1
clone_size: NA
cdr3_aa: CASTQGARNLYEQYF

v_call: TRBV29-1
clone_size: NA
cdr3_aa: CSVEVRRVSGLGSQDTQYF

v_call: TRBV3-1
clone_size: NA
cdr3_aa: CASSQTNYEQYF

v_call: TRBV30
clone_size: few
cdr3_aa: CAWGRGTSTDTQYF

v_call: TRBV6-1
clone_size: NA
cdr3_aa: CASRGTSGNRGETQYF

v_call: TRBV20-1
clone_size: NA
cdr3_aa: CSASDRVSGNTIYF

v_call: TRBV6-5
clone_size: NA
cdr3_aa: CASSYSSGTNNYGYTF

v_call: TRBV24-1
clone_size: few
cdr3_aa: CATSDASGTSGSTDTQYF

v_call: TRBV7-2
clone_size: NA
cdr3_aa: CASSLVSSGRSTQYF

v_call: TRBV29-1
clone_size: NA
cdr3_aa: CSVEMDRVGNQPQHF

v_call: TRBV10-3
clone_size: NA
cdr3_aa: CATRASTDAQYF

v_call: TRBV6-4
clone_size: few
cdr3_aa: CASSDSSGGTDTQYF

v_call: TRBV6-4
clone_size: few
cdr3_aa: CASSLAGASSGELFF

v_call: TRBV28
clone_size: few
cdr3_aa: CASRSRRSYGYTF

v_call: TRBV7-2
clone_size: few
cdr3_aa: CASSLLRSSNQPQHF

v_call: TRBV5-4
clone_size: NA
cdr3_aa: CASSYQGLGNTIYF